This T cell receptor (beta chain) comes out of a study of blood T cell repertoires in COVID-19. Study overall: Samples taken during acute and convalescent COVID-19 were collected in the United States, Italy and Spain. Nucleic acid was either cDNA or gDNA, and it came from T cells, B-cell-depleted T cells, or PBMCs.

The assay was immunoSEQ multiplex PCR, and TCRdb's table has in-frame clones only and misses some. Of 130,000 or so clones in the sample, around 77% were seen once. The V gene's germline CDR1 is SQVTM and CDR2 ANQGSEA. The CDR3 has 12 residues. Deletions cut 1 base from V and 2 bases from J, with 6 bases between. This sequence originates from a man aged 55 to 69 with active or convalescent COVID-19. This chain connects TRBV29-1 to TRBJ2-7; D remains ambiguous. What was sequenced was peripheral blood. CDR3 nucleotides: TGCAGCGTTGAAGGTGCGGCCTACGAGCAGTACTTC. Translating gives CSVEGAAYEQYF.